This T cell receptor beta chain was captured by sequencing in a study of T cell responses to AZD1222 COVID-19 vaccine (dated by TCRdb to the early 2020s). A note on the overall study: A total of under 250 trial participants underwent TCR sequencing, of whom approximately 200 had received two doses of AZD1222 and approximately 26 had received two doses of the MenACWY control vaccine. Enrollment into the trials was organized by age into subgroups of 18-55, 56-69 and 70-plus years, and those subgroups contained approximately 160, 26 and 62 TCR-sequenced participants, respectively. General study outcomes and caveats: In the small 56-69-year group, the increase in depth fell short of significance, most likely because of low power. Vaccine-associated CD4 TCRs spanned the whole spike protein, with dominant responses in regions 160-218 and 743-854. Because no day 14 peak-response samples were available, repertoires were characterized only after the peak T cell response. A significant rise in spike-specific TCR breadth and depth was observed after two AZD1222 doses relative to day 0 and relative to MenACWY recipients. Conclusions about previously exposed vaccinees are limited because only six or seven AZD1222 recipients were SARS-CoV-2 seropositive at baseline. Most participants were white British and females outnumbered males, and the authors suggested that clonal diversity may have been underestimated. Reportedly, almost half of the unique spike-specific TCRs recognized epitopes lying outside the regions that are mutated in the B.1.351 and B.1.1.7 variants.

The meaning of the sample's time point label: about 28 days (+/-7) after the second vaccine dose. AZD1222 recipients whose second dose came at about 4 weeks and those whose second dose came at about 12 weeks were combined into one group, since spike-specific TCR depth and breadth did not differ between the two schedules. Vaccinee samples were obtained from the UK trials COV001 and COV002, which included a single-blind randomized controlled phase 2/3 trial of AZD1222 (ChAdOx1 nCoV-19) in healthy adults. Trial participant PBMC samples were collected at day 0 and day 28 after the second dose for TCRbeta chain sequencing. The CDR3 regions of human TCRbeta chains were analyzed by immunosequencing. The authors' analysis ran thus. Repertoire TCRs were matched against a reference library of SARS-CoV-2-specific TCRs generated with the MIRA antigen-specificity platform. Breadth was defined as the fraction of unique TCRs that were SARS-CoV-2-associated, and depth was defined as the fraction of total T cells that were SARS-CoV-2-associated. Using the MIRA data, every spike-specific TCR was mapped to the spike region that the TCR reacted to and assigned to either a CD4 or a CD8 class. Log10-transformed breadth and depth values were compared by one-way ANOVA with Sidak's multiple comparisons tests. TCRdb took over this immuneACCESS table, retaining in-frame rearrangements with V and J assigned. Such tables are incomplete; in checked studies, under half of the missing clones stem from an unresolved V gene, and the remainder is unexplained. V and J calls and clone size are given by that table; D and trimming were obtained from the DNA. For this sample there are 130,000 to 150,000 clones; roughly 93% appear just once. The leading ten clones occupy around 2.1% of the sample.

Turning to this clone: The antigen it binds to is not known. No base quality information exists; no much larger clone differs at one position.

This TCR derives from an adult who received the AZD1222 COVID-19 vaccine. This specimen consisted of peripheral blood, obtained 28 days after the second AZD1222 dose.

The CDR3 region reads CASSASPGPKSPLHF. The nucleotide sequence is given as TGTGCCAGCAGCGCCTCCCCCGGGCCCAAATCACCCCTCCACTTT. This sequence uses TRBV9 and TRBJ1-6; no D gene call is confident. V is shortened by 3 bases, J by 10 bases, and the region joining them spans 17 bases. CDR1 SGDLS and CDR2 YYNGEE were looked up in the germline V gene. The CDR3 runs 15 amino acids, cysteine and phenylalanine included. The sequence is cut down to CDR3 DNA, 45 bases in frame from base 1.